The sequence of this T cell receptor (beta chain) was determined in a study of blood T cell repertoires in COVID-19. This clone was found a few times. Method: immunoSEQ multiplex PCR; TCRdb's copy keeps in-frame clones and lacks some. The sample has almost 200,000 clones; roughly 90% are singletons. The sequence came from a woman aged 70-85 years with acute or convalescent COVID-19. What was sequenced was peripheral blood.

DNA of the CDR3: TGTGCCAGAAGCTCGGGGTCCGAAACGCAGTATTTT. Residues: CARSSGSETQYF. The rearrangement joins TRBV5-3 to TRBJ2-3; the D gene is possibly TRBD2 (5 bases). TRBV5-3 is sorted into the ORF group, with uncertain function. This CDR3 has 12 amino acids. The germline V and J ends were trimmed by 3 bases and 9 bases, with 11 bases remaining between them.